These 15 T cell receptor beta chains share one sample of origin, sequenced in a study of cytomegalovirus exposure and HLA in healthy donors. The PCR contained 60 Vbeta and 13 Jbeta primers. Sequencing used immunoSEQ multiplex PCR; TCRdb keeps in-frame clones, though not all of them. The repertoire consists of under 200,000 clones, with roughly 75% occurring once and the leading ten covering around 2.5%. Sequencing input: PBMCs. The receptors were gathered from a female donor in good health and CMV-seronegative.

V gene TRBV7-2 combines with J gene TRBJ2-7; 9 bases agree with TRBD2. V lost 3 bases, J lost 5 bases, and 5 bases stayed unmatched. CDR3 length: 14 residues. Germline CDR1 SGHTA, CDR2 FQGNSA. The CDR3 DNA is TGTGCCAGCAGCTTGGCGGGGGGGCTGAACGAGCAGTACTTC. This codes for CASSLAGGLNEQYF. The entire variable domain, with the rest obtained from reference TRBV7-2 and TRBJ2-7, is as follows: GAGVSQSPSNKVTEKGKDVELRCDPISGHTALYWYRQSLGQGLEFLIYFQGNSAPDKSGLPSDRFSAERTGGSVSTLTIQRTQQEDSAVYLCASSLAGGLNEQYFGPGTRLTVT.

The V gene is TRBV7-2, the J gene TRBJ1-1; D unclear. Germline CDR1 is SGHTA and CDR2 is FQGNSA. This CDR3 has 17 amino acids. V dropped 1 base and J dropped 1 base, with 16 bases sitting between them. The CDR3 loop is CASSLEYLSGGNTEAFF. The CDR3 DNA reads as TGTGCCAGCAGCTTAGAATACTTAAGTGGCGGGAACACTGAAGCTTTCTTT.

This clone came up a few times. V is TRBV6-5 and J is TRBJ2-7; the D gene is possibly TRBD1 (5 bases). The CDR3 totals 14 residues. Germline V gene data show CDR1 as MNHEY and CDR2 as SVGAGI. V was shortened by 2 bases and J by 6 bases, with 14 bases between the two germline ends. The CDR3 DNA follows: TGTGCCAGCAGTTACGCGCAGGGTGCTGTCGAGCAGTACTTC. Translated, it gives CASSYAQGAVEQYF.

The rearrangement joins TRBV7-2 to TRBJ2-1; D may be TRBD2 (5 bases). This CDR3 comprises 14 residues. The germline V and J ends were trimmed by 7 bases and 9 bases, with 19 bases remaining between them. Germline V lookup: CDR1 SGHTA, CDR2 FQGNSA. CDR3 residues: CASTPDYKRGEQFF. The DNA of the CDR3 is TGTGCCAGCACCCCTGACTATAAGCGCGGTGAGCAGTTCTTC.

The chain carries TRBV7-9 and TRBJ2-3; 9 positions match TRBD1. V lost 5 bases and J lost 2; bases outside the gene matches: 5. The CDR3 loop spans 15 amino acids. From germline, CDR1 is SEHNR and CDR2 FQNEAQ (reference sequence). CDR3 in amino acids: CASSLRDRATDTQYF. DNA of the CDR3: TGTGCCAGCAGCCTAAGGGACAGGGCCACAGATACGCAGTATTTT.

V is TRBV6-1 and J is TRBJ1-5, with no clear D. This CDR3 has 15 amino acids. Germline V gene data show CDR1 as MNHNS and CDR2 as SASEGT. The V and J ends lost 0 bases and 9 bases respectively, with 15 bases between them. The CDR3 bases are TGTGCCAGCAGTGAAGCACCCGATCAGGTCTTGCCCCAGCATTTT. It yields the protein CASSEAPDQVLPQHF.

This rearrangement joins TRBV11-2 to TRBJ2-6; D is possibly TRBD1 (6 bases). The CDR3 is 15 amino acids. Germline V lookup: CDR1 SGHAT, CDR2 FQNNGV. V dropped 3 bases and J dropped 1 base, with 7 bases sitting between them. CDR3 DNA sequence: TGTGCCAGCAGCTTCAGGGGTTCTGGGGCCAACGTCCTGACTTTC. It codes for CASSFRGSGANVLTF.

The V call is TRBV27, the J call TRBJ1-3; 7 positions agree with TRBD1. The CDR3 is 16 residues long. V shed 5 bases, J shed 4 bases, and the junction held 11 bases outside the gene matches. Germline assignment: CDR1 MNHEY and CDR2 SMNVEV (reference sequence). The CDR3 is CASSPLSGGGGNTIYF. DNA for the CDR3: TGTGCCAGCAGTCCACTATCAGGGGGAGGAGGAAACACCATATATTTT.

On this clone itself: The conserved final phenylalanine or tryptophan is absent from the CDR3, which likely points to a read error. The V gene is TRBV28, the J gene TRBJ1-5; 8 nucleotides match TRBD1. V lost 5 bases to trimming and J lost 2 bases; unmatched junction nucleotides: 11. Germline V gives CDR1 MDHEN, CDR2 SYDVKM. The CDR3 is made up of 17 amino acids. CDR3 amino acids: CASSQGQGGLGNQPQHL. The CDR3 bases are TGTGCCAGCAGTCAAGGACAGGGTGGTCTAGGCAATCAGCCCCAGCATCTT.

The CDR3 reads CASSQTTDLRFEAFF. The CDR3 DNA is TGCGCCAGCAGCCAGACGACAGACTTAAGGTTTGAAGCTTTCTTT. The chain combines TRBV4-1 with TRBJ1-1, with a tentative D call TRBD1 (5 bases). The CDR3 spans 15 residues. V was clipped by 3 bases and J by 7 bases, with 18 bases between them. CDR1 is MGHRA and CDR2 is YSYEKL in the germline V gene.

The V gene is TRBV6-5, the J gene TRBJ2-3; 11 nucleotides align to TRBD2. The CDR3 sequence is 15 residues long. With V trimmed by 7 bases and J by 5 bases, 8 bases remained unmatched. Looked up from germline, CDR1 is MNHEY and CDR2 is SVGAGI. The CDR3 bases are TGTGCCAGCAAAATAGCGGGAGGGCGGGGAGATACGCAGTATTTT. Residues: CASKIAGGRGDTQYF.

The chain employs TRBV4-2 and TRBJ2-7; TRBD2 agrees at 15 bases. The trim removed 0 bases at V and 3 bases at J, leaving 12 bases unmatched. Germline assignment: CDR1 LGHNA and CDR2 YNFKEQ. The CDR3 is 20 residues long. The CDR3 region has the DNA TGTGCCAGCAGCCAAGATTATTTGGGACTAGCGGGGGGTCCCATCTACGAGCAGTACTTC. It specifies CASSQDYLGLAGGPIYEQYF.

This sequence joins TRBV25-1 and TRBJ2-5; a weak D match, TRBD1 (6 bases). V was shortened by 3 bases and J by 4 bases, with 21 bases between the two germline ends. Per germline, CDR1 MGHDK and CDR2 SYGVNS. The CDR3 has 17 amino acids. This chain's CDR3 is CASSDLLRRTEGETQYF. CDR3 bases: TGTGCCAGCAGTGATCTCCTCCGGCGGACAGAGGGAGAGACCCAGTACTTC.

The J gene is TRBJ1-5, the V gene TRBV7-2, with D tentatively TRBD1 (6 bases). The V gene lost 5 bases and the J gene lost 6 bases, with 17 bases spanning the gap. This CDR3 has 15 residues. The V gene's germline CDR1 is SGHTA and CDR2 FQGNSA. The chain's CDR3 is CASSVSGGATQPQHF. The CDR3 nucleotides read TGTGCCAGCAGCGTCTCGGGGGGCGCTACTCAGCCCCAGCATTTT.

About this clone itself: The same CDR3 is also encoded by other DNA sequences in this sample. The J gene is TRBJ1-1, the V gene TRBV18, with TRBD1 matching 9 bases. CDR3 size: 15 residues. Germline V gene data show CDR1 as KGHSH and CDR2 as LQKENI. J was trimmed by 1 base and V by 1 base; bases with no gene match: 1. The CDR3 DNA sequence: TGTGCCAGCTCACCACAGACAGGGGGGAACACTGAAGCTTTCTTT. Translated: CASSPQTGGNTEAFF.